The next 12 T cell receptor beta chains were all read from a single sample in a study of blood T cells in healthy people across ages (dated by TCRdb to between 2015 and 2016). The library was prepared using 5' RACE. For sequencing, an Illumina HiSeq 2500 was employed. A second PCR of about 7 to 12 cycles was performed with a sample-barcoded 5' primer and a J-beta primer mix. TCRdb trimmed public reads at Q25 via fastp, called clones via MiXCR and kept in-frame beta chains. Here each entry gathers all rows of one CDR3 protein and keeps the most common genes and DNA. Here the sample has some 1.4 million distinct CDR3 sequences; 40% to 50% occur a single time. Of the sample, roughly 7.7% is held by the ten largest clones. Sequenced material: blood. These receptors were taken from a woman younger than 35 in good health.

The CDR3 sequence is CATSRGLAGGEQFF. For the CDR3, the DNA is TGTGCCACCAGCAGGGGACTAGCGGGGGGGGAGCAGTTCTTC. The chain employs TRBV15 and TRBJ2-1, with 16 bases matching TRBD2. The ends lost 3 bases at V and 10 bases at J; junction bases unmatched: 0. The V gene's germline CDR1 is LNHNV and CDR2 YYDKDF (reference sequence). The CDR3 runs 14 residues.

A few counts support this clonotype. The chain carries TRBV20-1 and TRBJ2-5; 10 bases agree with TRBD2. V lost 0 bases to trimming and J lost 7 bases; unmatched junction nucleotides: 5. The CDR3 has 14 amino acids. CDR1 is DFQATT, CDR2 SNEGSKA, per germline (reference sequence). The CDR3 loop reads CSARDLASGGTQYF. The CDR3 region has the DNA TGCAGTGCTAGAGATTTAGCTAGCGGGGGGACCCAGTACTTC.

This clonotype was seen only a few times. The chain employs TRBV6-2 or TRBV6-3 and TRBJ1-2; no definite D call. The CDR3 extends over 13 amino acids. Trimming pared 0 bases from V and 7 bases from J, leaving 9 bases between. The germline V gene encodes CDR1 MNHEY and CDR2 SVGEGT. This CDR3 reads CASSYSIQAGYTF. The CDR3 DNA is TGTGCCAGCAGTTACTCGATCCAGGCTGGCTACACCTTC.

CDR3 bases: TGTGCCAGCAGCAGACAGGAGGGCACTGAAGCTTTCTTT. It translates to CASSRQEGTEAFF. The rearrangement uses TRBV7-9 and TRBJ1-1; TRBD1 is a possible D gene (6 bases). The V and J ends lost 5 bases and 4 bases respectively, with 11 bases between them. In germline, CDR1 is SEHNR, CDR2 FQNEAQ (reference sequence). This CDR3 is 13 amino acids long.

V is TRBV19 and J is TRBJ2-1; TRBD2 agrees at 10 bases. Germline V gives CDR1 LNHDA, CDR2 SQIVND (reference sequence). V gave up 6 bases and J gave up 14 bases; unmatched junction bases: 7. This CDR3 region has 12 residues. The CDR3: CASSGPSGSEFF. DNA for the CDR3: TGTGCCAGTAGCGGACCTAGCGGGAGTGAGTTCTTC.

The chain has TRBV11-2 and TRBJ1-1; 8 positions match TRBD1. The CDR3 has 13 amino acids. The J segment lost 10 bases and the V segment lost 1 base, leaving 5 bases of the junction unmatched. Germline loops: CDR1 SGHAT, CDR2 FQNNGV. The CDR3 spells CASSLGDRGLAFF. The CDR3 DNA reads TGTGCCAGCAGCTTAGGCGACAGGGGCTTAGCTTTCTTT.

The J gene is TRBJ2-1, the V gene TRBV9, with D possibly being TRBD1 or TRBD2 (5 bases each). This CDR3 has 11 residues. V lost 6 bases, J lost 8 bases, and 9 bases lay in between. Germline CDR1 is SGDLS and CDR2 is YYNGEE. The CDR3 nucleotides are TGTGCCAGCAAAAGGGACGATGAGCAGTTCTTC. This translates into CASKRDDEQFF. Supplemented by reference TRBV9 and TRBJ2-1, the full variable domain reads DSGVTQTPKHLITATGQRVTLRCSPRSGDLSVYWYQQSLDQGLQFLIQYYNGEERAKGNILERFSAQQFPDLHSELNLSSLELGDSALYFCASKRDDEQFFGPGTRLTVL.

This clonotype came up once. V and J are TRBV7-2 and TRBJ1-1, with TRBD1 matching over 7 bases. Germline V gene lookup returns CDR1 SGHTA and CDR2 FQGNSA. This CDR3 is 17 amino acids long. V shed 2 bases, J shed 5 bases, and the junction held 14 bases outside the gene matches. CDR3 nucleotide sequence: TGTGCCAGCAGCTTACAGGGGGGTATCGGACAGCATACTGAAGCTTTCTTT. Translating gives CASSLQGGIGQHTEAFF.

There are a few counts of this clonotype. The chain combines TRBV28 with TRBJ1-5, with no clear D. The CDR3 loop spans 12 amino acids. V was pared by 6 bases and J by 3 bases, with 6 bases between. CDR1 is MDHEN and CDR2 is SYDVKM in the germline V gene. The CDR3 region has the DNA TGTGCCAGCAGACTTATCAATCAGCCCCAGCATTTT. This sequence encodes CASRLINQPQHF.

The rearrangement links TRBV10-3 to TRBJ2-7; TRBD2 matches at 8 bases. Unmatched junction bases numbered 6, after V lost 10 bases and J lost 1 base. The CDR3 consists of 13 residues. CDR1 and CDR2 from the germline V gene are ENHRY and SYGVKD. The CDR3 DNA sequence: TGTGCCACCGGGGGGGGCGGATCCTACGAGCAGTACTTC. Amino acid sequence: CATGGGGSYEQYF.

About this clonotype itself: The junction departs from germline at one end; a sequencing error may be responsible. The chain uses TRBV10-3 and TRBJ2-2, with D perhaps matching TRBD2 (6 bases). The germline gives CDR1 ENHRY, CDR2 SYGVKD. CDR3 length: 13 residues. In nucleotides, the CDR3 is TGTGCCATCGGGGGGTCGAAAACCGGGGAGCTGTTTTTT. Its translation: CAIGGSKTGELFF.

This sequence joins TRBV7-2 and TRBJ2-5, with 14 bases matching TRBD2. The CDR3 sequence is 18 residues long. Germline V lookup: CDR1 SGHTA, CDR2 FQGNSA. The V gene end was trimmed by 4 bases and the J gene end by 2 bases; junction bases not matched to a gene: 9. Here the CDR3 reads CASSYRTSGGPSQETQYF. In DNA, the CDR3 is TGTGCCAGCAGCTATCGGACTAGCGGGGGGCCTTCACAAGAGACCCAGTACTTC.